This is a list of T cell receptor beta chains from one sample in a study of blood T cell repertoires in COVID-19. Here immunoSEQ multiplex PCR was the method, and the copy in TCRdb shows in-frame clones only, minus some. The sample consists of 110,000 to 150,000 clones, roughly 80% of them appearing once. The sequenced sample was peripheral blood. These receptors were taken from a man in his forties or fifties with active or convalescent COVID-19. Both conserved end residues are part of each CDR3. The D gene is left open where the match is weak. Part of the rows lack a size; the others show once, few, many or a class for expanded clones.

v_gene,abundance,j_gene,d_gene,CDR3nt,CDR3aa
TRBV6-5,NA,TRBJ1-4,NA,TGTGCCAGCAGTTACTCCAGGGCTAATGAAAAACTGTTTTTT,CASSYSRANEKLFF
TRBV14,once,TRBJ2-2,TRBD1,TGTGCCAGCAGCCAGGACAGGGCCACCGGGGAGCTGTTTTTT,CASSQDRATGELFF
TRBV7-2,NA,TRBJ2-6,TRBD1,TGTGCCAGCAGCTTACGGCAGGGGGCGGTCTCTGGGGCCAACGTCCTGACTTTC,CASSLRQGAVSGANVLTF
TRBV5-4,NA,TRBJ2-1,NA,TGTGCCAGCAGCCATGGGTCTACCCGACTCTACAATGAGCAGTTCTTC,CASSHGSTRLYNEQFF
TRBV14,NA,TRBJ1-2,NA,TGTGCCAGCAGCCAAGATAGAGGGCCGAACTATGGCTACACCTTC,CASSQDRGPNYGYTF
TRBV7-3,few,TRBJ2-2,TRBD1,TGTGCCAGCAGCCTTACAGGGGGCGGCACCGGGGAGCTGTTTTTT,CASSLTGGGTGELFF
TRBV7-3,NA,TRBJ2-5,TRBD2,TGTGCCAGCAGCTTAGGGGAGACTAGCGGGGAGACCCAGTACTTC,CASSLGETSGETQYF
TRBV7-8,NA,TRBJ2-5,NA,TGTGCCAGCAGCCTACGGTGGGAGACCCAGTACTTC,CASSLRWETQYF
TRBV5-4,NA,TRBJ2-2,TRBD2,TGTGCCAGCAGCTTGGATAGCGGGAGGGCCGGGGAGCTGTTTTTT,CASSLDSGRAGELFF
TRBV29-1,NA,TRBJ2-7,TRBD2,TGCAGCGTTGGGGGTAGCGGGAGTGGCGAGCAGTACTTC,CSVGGSGSGEQYF
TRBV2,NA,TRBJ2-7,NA,TGTGCCAGCAGTGAGTCGCGATCATACTCCTACGAGCAGTACTTC,CASSESRSYSYEQYF
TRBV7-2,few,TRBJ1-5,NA,TGTGCCAGCAGCGCCGGGACTCCAGACAATCAGCCCCAGCATTTT,CASSAGTPDNQPQHF
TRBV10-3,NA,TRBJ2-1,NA,TGTGCCATCAGTGGAGGTCGAGGGGGGGTGTACAATGAGCAGTTCTTC,CAISGGRGGVYNEQFF
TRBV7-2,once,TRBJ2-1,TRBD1,TGTGCCAGCAGCCCTCACCCCGGACAGGGGGGAAATGAGCAGTTCTTC,CASSPHPGQGGNEQFF
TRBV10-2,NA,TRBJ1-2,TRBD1,TGCGCCAGCAGCCGGGACAGGAAAGGCTACACCTTC,CASSRDRKGYTF
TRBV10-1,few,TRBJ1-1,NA,TGCGCCAGCAGTGAGTTTGCAGGGTCTGAAGCTTTCTTT,CASSEFAGSEAFF
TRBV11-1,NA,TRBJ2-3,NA,TGTGCCAGCAGCTTGTGGACTAACCCCTCAGATACGCAGTATTTT,CASSLWTNPSDTQYF
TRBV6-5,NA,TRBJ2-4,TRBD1,TGTGCCAGCAGTCGACAGGGTCTGGACAAAAACATTCAGTACTTC,CASSRQGLDKNIQYF
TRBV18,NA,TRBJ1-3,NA,TGTGCCAGCTCACCCAATTCAGGAAGTGGAAACACCATATATTTT,CASSPNSGSGNTIYF
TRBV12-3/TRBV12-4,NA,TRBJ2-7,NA,TGTGCCAGCAGCATGGAGGTGACCCGGGAGCAGTACTTC,CASSMEVTREQYF
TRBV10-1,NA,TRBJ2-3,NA,TGCGCCAGCAGTGAGTCCGGTGACGCTCAGGCAGATACGCAGTATTTT,CASSESGDAQADTQYF
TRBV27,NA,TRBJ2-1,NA,TGTGCCAGCGGCCGGCAGGTTGAGCAGTTCTTC,CASGRQVEQFF
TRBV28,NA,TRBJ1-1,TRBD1,TGTGCCAGTAGCCAGGGGGCCCTGAGTGGCATGAACACTGAAGCTTTCTTT,CASSQGALSGMNTEAFF
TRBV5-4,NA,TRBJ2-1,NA,TGTGCCAGCAGCCCGGGGGTTGTCAAGGATGAGCAGTTCTTC,CASSPGVVKDEQFF
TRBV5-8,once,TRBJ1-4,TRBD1,TGTGCCAGCAGCACCGACAGGGGGCGCGGAGAAAAACTGTTTTTT,CASSTDRGRGEKLFF
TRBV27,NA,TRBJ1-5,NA,TGTGCCAGCAGTTTGGGGGGGGCCAATCAGCCCCAGCATTTT,CASSLGGANQPQHF
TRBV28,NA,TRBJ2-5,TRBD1,TGTGCCAGCAGTTATTGGACAGGGGGGCAAGAGACCCAGTACTTC,CASSYWTGGQETQYF
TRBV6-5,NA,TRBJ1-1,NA,TGTGCCAGCAGCTCCTATCCAGGTCGCACTGAAGCTTTCTTT,CASSSYPGRTEAFF
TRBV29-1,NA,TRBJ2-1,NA,TGCAGCGTTGATCTCTTCAGGGCCAATGAGCAGTTCTTC,CSVDLFRANEQFF
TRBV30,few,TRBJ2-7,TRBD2,TGTGCCTGGAGACCGACGCTAGGGCTAGCGGGACCTCGTCAGTACTTC,CAWRPTLGLAGPRQYF
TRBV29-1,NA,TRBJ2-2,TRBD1,TGCAGCGTTACCCTATTAGGGGGCGAAAACACCGGGGAGCTGTTTTTT,CSVTLLGGENTGELFF